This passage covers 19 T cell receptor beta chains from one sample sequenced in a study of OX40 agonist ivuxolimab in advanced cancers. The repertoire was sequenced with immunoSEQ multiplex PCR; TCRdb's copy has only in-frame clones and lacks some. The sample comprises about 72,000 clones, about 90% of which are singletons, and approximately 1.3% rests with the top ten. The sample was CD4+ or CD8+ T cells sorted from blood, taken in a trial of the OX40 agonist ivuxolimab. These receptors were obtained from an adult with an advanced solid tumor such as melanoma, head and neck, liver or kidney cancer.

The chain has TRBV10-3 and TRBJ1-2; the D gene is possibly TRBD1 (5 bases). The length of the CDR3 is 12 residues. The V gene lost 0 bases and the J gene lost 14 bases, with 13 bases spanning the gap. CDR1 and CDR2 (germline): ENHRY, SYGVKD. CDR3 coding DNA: TGTGCCATCAGTGAGTCGGTGGGGGTTCGGACCTTC. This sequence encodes CAISESVGVRTF.

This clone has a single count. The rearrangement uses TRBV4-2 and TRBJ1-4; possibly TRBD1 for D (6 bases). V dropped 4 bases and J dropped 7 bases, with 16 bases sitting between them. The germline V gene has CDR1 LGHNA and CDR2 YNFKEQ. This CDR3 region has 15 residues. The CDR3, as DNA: TGTGCCAGCAGCCCGCGGGTCCAGGGGAGTGAAAAACTGTTTTTT. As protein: CASSPRVQGSEKLFF.

This CDR3 reads CASSLGTGQHQPQHF. Written as DNA, the CDR3 is TGTGCCAGCAGCTTGGGGACAGGACAACATCAGCCCCAGCATTTT. The chain links TRBV5-4 to TRBJ1-5; 7 positions agree with TRBD1. CDR3 length equals 15 residues. Trimming removed 0 bases from V and 5 bases from J; junction bases left unmatched: 5. Per germline, CDR1 SGHNT and CDR2 YYREEE (reference sequence).

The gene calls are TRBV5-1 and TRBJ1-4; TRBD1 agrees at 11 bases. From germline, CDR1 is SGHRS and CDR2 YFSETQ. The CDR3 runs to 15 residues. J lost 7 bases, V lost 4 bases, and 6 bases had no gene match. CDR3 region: CASSRTGGESEKLFF. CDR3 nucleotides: TGCGCCAGCAGCAGGACAGGGGGCGAGAGTGAAAAACTGTTTTTT.

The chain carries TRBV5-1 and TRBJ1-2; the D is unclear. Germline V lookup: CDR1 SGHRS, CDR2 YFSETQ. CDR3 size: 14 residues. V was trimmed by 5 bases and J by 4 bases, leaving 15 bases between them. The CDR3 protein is CASRAGPGGYGYTF. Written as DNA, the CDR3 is TGCGCCAGCAGAGCGGGCCCGGGCGGCTATGGCTACACCTTC.

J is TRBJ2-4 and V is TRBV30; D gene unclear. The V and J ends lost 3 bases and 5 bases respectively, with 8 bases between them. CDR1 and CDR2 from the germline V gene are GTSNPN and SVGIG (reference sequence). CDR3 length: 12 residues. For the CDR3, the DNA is TGTGCCTGGAGGCCGGGCGAAAACATTCAGTACTTC. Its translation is CAWRPGENIQYF. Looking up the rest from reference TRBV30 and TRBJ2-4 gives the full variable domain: SQTIHQWPATLVQPVGSPLSLECTVEGTSNPNLYWYRQAAGRGLQLLFYSVGIGQISSEVPQNLSASRPQDRQFILSSKKLLLSDSGFYLCAWRPGENIQYFGAGTRLSVL.

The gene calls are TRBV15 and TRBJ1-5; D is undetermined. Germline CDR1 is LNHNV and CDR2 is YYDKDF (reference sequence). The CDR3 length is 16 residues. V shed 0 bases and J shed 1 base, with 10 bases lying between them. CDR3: CATSRDPRGSNQPQHF. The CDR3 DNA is TGTGCCACCAGCAGAGATCCAAGAGGCAGCAATCAGCCCCAGCATTTT.

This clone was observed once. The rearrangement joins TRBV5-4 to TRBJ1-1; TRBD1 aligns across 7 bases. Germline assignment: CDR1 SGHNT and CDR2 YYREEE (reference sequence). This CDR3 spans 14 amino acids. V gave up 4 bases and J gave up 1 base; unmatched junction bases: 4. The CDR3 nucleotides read TGTGCCAGCAGCGAGACAGGGTCGAACACTGAAGCTTTCTTT. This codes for CASSETGSNTEAFF.

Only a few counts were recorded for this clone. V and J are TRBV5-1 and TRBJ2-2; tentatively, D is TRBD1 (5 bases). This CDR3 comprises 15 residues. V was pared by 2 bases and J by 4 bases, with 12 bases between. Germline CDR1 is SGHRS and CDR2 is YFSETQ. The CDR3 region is CASSLTGWATGELFF. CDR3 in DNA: TGCGCCAGCAGCTTAACAGGTTGGGCCACCGGGGAGCTGTTTTTT.

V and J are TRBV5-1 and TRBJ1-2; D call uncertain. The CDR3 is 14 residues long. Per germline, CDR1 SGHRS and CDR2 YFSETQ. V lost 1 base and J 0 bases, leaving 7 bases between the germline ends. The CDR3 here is CASSLSDTNYGYTF. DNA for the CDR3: TGCGCCAGCAGCTTGTCTGATACTAACTATGGCTACACCTTC.

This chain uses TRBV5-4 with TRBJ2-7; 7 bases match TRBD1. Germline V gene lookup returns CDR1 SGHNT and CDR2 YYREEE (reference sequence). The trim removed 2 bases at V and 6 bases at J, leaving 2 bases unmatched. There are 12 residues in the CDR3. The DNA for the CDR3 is TGTGCCAGCAGCTTCGACAGGGTCGAGCAGTACTTC. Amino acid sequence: CASSFDRVEQYF.

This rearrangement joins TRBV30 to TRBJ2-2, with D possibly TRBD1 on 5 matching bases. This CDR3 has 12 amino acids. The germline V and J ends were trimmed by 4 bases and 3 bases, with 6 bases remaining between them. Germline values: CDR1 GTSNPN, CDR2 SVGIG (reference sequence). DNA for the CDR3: TGTGCCTGGACAGGGTACACCGGGGAGCTGTTTTTT. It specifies CAWTGYTGELFF. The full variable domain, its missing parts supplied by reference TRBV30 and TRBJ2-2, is SQTIHQWPATLVQPVGSPLSLECTVEGTSNPNLYWYRQAAGRGLQLLFYSVGIGQISSEVPQNLSASRPQDRQFILSSKKLLLSDSGFYLCAWTGYTGELFFGEGSRLTVL.

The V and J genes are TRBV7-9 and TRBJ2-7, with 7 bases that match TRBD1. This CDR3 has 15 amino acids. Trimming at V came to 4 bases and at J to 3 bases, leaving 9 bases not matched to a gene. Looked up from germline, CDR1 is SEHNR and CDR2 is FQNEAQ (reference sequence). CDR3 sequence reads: CASSSRQGSNYEQYF. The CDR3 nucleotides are TGTGCCAGCAGCTCTCGACAGGGATCGAACTACGAGCAGTACTTC. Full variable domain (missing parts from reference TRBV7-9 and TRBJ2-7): DTGVSQNPRHKITKRGQNVTFRCDPISEHNRLYWYRQTLGQGPEFLTYFQNEAQLEKSRLLSDRFSAERPKGSFSTLEIQRTEQGDSAMYLCASSSRQGSNYEQYFGPGTRLTVT.

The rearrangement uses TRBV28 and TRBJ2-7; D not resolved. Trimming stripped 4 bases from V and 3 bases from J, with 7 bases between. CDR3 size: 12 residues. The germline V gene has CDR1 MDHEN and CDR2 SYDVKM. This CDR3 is CASSSLYYEQYF. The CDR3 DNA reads TGTGCCAGCAGTTCCCTTTACTACGAGCAGTACTTC.

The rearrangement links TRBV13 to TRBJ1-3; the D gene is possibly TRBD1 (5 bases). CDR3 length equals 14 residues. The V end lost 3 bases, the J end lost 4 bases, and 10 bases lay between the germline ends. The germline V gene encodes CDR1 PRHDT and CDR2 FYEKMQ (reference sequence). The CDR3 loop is CASSFGGSGNTIYF. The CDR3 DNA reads TGTGCCAGCAGCTTCGGGGGGTCGGGAAACACCATATATTTT.

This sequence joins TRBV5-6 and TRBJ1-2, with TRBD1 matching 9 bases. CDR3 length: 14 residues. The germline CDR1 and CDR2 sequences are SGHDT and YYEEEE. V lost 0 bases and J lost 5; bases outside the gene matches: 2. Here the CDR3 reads CASSLGDRVYGYTF. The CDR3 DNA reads TGTGCCAGCAGCTTGGGGGACAGGGTTTATGGCTACACCTTC.

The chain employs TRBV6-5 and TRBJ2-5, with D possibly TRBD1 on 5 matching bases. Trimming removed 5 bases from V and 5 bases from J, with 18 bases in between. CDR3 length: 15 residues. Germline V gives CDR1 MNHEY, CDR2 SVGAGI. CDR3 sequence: CASSLINDRSETQYF. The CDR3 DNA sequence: TGTGCCAGCAGTCTGATAAACGACAGATCGGAGACCCAGTACTTC.

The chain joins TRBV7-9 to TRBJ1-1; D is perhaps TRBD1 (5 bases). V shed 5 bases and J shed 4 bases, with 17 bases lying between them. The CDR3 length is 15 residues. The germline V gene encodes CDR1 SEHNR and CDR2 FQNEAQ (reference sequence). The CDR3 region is CASSAPGGASTEAFF. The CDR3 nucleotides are TGTGCCAGCAGCGCCCCGGGAGGGGCAAGCACTGAAGCTTTCTTT.

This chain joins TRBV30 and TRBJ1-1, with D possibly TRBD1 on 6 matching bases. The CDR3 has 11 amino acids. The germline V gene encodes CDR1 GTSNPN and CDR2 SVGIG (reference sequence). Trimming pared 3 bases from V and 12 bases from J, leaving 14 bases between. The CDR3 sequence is CAWSGQGTTFF. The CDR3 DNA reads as TGTGCCTGGAGCGGTCAGGGGACGACTTTCTTT.